The present TCR beta chain was sequenced within a study of T cell clonotyping in hematopoietic cell transplantation. Notes on the study in general: Pathologically expanded recipient clonotypes increased progressively from day 30 to day 180 as diversity fell. Few recipient clonotypes overlapped donors; over 95% were de novo at given depth. Without cell sorting, CD4 versus CD8 contributions remain unresolved.

A note on this clone: Its antigen is still unknown.

The protocol was immunoSEQ multiplex PCR, while the TCRdb copy is restricted to in-frame clones and leaves out a portion. The table shows several thousand clones, with 90% occurring only once. CDR1 and CDR2 (germline): GTSNPN, SVGIG (reference sequence). This CDR3 is built from 13 residues. The junction had 0 bases not matched to a gene; V was cut back by 5 bases and J by 4 bases. The receptor was isolated from a man aged 35 to 55 in good health. Some clones in this sample may be carry-over from other donors' samples. The sample consisted of peripheral blood mononuclear cells. This chain uses TRBV30 with TRBJ2-3, with TRBD2 matching over 13 bases. The CDR3 DNA reads as TGTGCCTGGGGACTAGCGGGGGCAGATACGCAGTATTTT. This translates into CAWGLAGADTQYF. Based on the CDR3 plus reference TRBV30 and TRBJ2-3, the full variable domain is SQTIHQWPATLVQPVGSPLSLECTVEGTSNPNLYWYRQAAGRGLQLLFYSVGIGQISSEVPQNLSASRPQDRQFILSSKKLLLSDSGFYLCAWGLAGADTQYFGPGTRLTVL.